The 8 T cell receptor beta chains given below trace back to one sample, sequenced in a study of shared clonotypes between healthy human individuals. Profiling relied on immunoSEQ multiplex PCR, and the TCRdb table lists in-frame clones only, not all of them. This sample has roughly 1,600,000 clones, with approximately 98.5% found just once. Source material: naive CD4+ T cells sorted from blood. The subset: CD45RA+ positively selected. These receptors came from a man aged 25 to 40 in good health.

This chain uses TRBV7-2 with TRBJ2-2; D uncertain. The CDR3 totals 15 residues. Per the germline V gene, CDR1 is SGHTA and CDR2 is FQGNSA. V lost 5 bases to trimming and J lost 0 bases, with 10 bases between them. The CDR3: CASSQWPSNTGELFF. CDR3 nucleotide sequence: TGTGCCAGCAGCCAGTGGCCGTCGAACACCGGGGAGCTGTTTTTT.

V usage is TRBV28 and J usage is TRBJ1-5; D not resolved. Germline CDR1 MDHEN, CDR2 SYDVKM. The CDR3 length is 15 residues. Trimming took 3 bases from V and 2 from J, leaving 11 bases between them. The CDR3 DNA sequence: TGTGCCAGCAGTTTTGATGGCTCGGGCAATCAGCCCCAGCATTTT. Protein product: CASSFDGSGNQPQHF.

This rearrangement joins TRBV5-1 to TRBJ2-3, with unresolved D. V lost 0 bases and J lost 3, with 11 bases in between. This CDR3 spans 15 amino acids. Germline V gene sequence: CDR1 SGHRS, CDR2 YFSETQ. Written as DNA, the CDR3 is TGCGCCAGCAGCTTGGACGGTAGCACAACAGATACGCAGTATTTT. It codes for CASSLDGSTTDTQYF.

The chain recombines TRBV29-1 with TRBJ2-7; 7 bases map to TRBD1. Germline V CDR1 and CDR2: SQVTM, ANQGSEA. V dropped 7 bases and J dropped 4; count of bases not matched to a gene: 16. The CDR3 consists of 15 residues. The CDR3: CSASRGQGVGYEQYF. Written as DNA, the CDR3 is TGCAGCGCGAGCCGAGGTCAGGGGGTCGGGTACGAGCAGTACTTC.

This clone occurred once. The CDR3 coding sequence is TGTGCCAGCAGCAAAGAGCGGAACAGCCCGAGGTCTGGGGCCAACGTCCTGACTTTC. Amino acid sequence: CASSKERNSPRSGANVLTF. This chain links TRBV21-1 with TRBJ2-6; whether TRBD2, the table's D call, matches the DNA was not checked. TRBV21-1 is a pseudogene segment. The CDR3 is made up of 19 amino acids.

The chain's CDR3 is CASSLGRTHNYEQYF. CDR3 in DNA: TGTGCCAGCAGCCTGGGACGAACGCATAACTACGAGCAGTACTTC. The J gene is TRBJ2-7, the V gene TRBV5-6; the D gene could be TRBD1 or TRBD2 (5 bases each). In germline, CDR1 is SGHDT, CDR2 YYEEEE. The CDR3 has 15 amino acids. The ends were cut back, 4 bases at V and 3 bases at J, with 17 bases in the middle.

The V call is TRBV5-1, the J call TRBJ2-2, with D tentatively TRBD2 (6 bases). The CDR3 is made up of 15 amino acids. Between the trimmed V and J ends, which lost 5 bases and 1 base, there was a span of 12 bases. From germline, CDR1 is SGHRS and CDR2 YFSETQ. The CDR3 nucleotides are TGCGCCAGCAGGGTCGGGACTCTGAACACCGGGGAGCTGTTTTTT. As protein: CASRVGTLNTGELFF.

The V gene is TRBV5-1, the J gene TRBJ2-1, with 11 bases lining up with TRBD2. V lost 4 bases, J lost 6 bases, and 9 bases stayed unmatched. There are 16 residues in the CDR3. Germline V gene lookup returns CDR1 SGHRS and CDR2 YFSETQ. The CDR3 sequence is CASSPMTSGIGNEQFF. The CDR3 region has the DNA TGCGCCAGCAGCCCGATGACTAGCGGGATCGGCAATGAGCAGTTCTTC.